This TCR beta chain was profiled in a study of PD-L1 blockade in urothelial cancer. The overall study: Patients commenced intravenous atezolizumab, 1,200 mg every 3 weeks, in the mid-2010s.

The trim removed 2 bases at V and 4 bases at J, leaving 1 base unmatched. This CDR3 spans 14 amino acids. Germline loops: CDR1 SGHRS, CDR2 YFSETQ. Time point in this sample: peripheral blood 6 weeks after treatment start. The protocol was immunoSEQ multiplex PCR, while the TCRdb copy is restricted to in-frame clones and leaves out a portion. The table records 35,000 to 55,000 clones, 83% of them present only once. This chain links TRBV5-1 with TRBJ2-3; TRBD2 matches at 10 bases. The source material was PBMCs, sampled around atezolizumab (anti-PD-L1) treatment. This TCR was recovered from a man between 60 and 75 years old with urothelial cancer. In DNA, the CDR3 is TGCGCCAGCAGCTTAGCGGGGGGGCCAGATACGCAGTATTTT. Translation: CASSLAGGPDTQYF.